This TCR beta chain appears in the sequencing data of a study of patients and donors after allogeneic stem cell transplantation. This clonotype was counted at least ten times. Using its own MiXCR run on the RT-PCR reads, TCRdb lists one record per CDR3 protein. The sample lists 25,000 to 35,000 distinct CDR3 sequences; 6.8% were seen once. The germline CDR1 and CDR2 sequences are MGHRA and YSYEKL. The length of the CDR3 is 16 residues. The V end lost 8 bases, the J end lost 0 bases, and 14 bases lay between the germline ends. Sample: blood, either unsorted or a sorted T cell fraction (not recorded which). This receptor was identified in a human donor who was either an allogeneic HSCT recipient or a stem cell or donor lymphocyte infusion donor (not recorded which). It is not recorded whose cells these are; they may come from a transplant donor. The chain carries TRBV4-1 and TRBJ1-6; the D gene is possibly TRBD1 (5 bases). The CDR3 nucleotides are TGCGCCAGCGAACCGGGGCCTAGCTCCTATAATTCACCCCTCCACTTT. Protein sequence: CASEPGPSSYNSPLHF.